This passage covers 20 T cell receptor beta chains from one sample sequenced in a study of CD8 T cells in Susac syndrome. With random hexamers, 0.5 to 1 ug RNA was reverse transcribed. A single record per CDR3 protein comes from TCRdb applying MiXCR to the immunoSEQ multiplex PCR reads. The table lists about 240,000 distinct CDR3 sequences, almost 97% of them singletons. The sample was CD4+ T cells from PBMCs. Receptor source: a human donor with Susac syndrome.

The CDR3 sequence is CSARVAGGSDTQYF. CDR3 nucleotide sequence: TGCAGTGCTAGGGTAGCGGGAGGTTCAGATACGCAGTATTTT. The chain carries TRBV20-1 and TRBJ2-3; the match to TRBD2 covers 10 bases. Trimming at V came to 3 bases and at J to 4 bases, leaving 4 bases not matched to a gene. The CDR3 consists of 14 residues. Per germline, CDR1 DFQATT and CDR2 SNEGSKA (reference sequence).

The genes are TRBV3-1 and TRBJ1-1, with TRBD1 matching 9 bases. The CDR3 runs to 14 residues. The J segment lost 7 bases and the V segment lost 4 bases, leaving 7 bases of the junction unmatched. CDR1 and CDR2 (germline): LGHDT, YNNKEL (reference sequence). CDR3 region: CASSPGDRDNEAFF. DNA of the CDR3: TGTGCCAGCAGCCCCGGGGACAGGGACAATGAAGCTTTCTTT.

The chain joins TRBV24-1 to TRBJ2-3; maybe TRBD1 (5 bases). Germline values: CDR1 KGHDR, CDR2 SFDVKD. This CDR3 contains 14 residues. The V and J ends lost 4 bases and 4 bases respectively, with 11 bases between them. The CDR3 reads CATSEPTDADTQYF. DNA of the CDR3: TGTGCCACCAGTGAGCCGACAGATGCAGATACGCAGTATTTT.

The genes are TRBV27 and TRBJ1-2, with D hard to call. Germline lookup yields CDR1 MNHEY and CDR2 SMNVEV (reference sequence). Trimming cost V 3 bases and J 4 bases, with 12 bases left between them. CDR3 size: 14 residues. The CDR3 DNA is TGTGCCAGCAGTTTGGGTACAAAGCCCTATGGCTACACCTTC. Its protein product is CASSLGTKPYGYTF.

The chain links TRBV6-5 to TRBJ2-3; no clear D. V was clipped by 2 bases and J by 4 bases, with 16 bases between them. The CDR3 consists of 16 residues. The germline gives CDR1 MNHEY, CDR2 SVGAGI. This CDR3 is CASSYGRTRRPDTQYF. DNA for the CDR3: TGTGCCAGCAGTTACGGCAGGACCAGGCGTCCAGATACGCAGTATTTT.

The CDR3: CASSLRGENTDTQYF. As DNA, the CDR3 is TGCGCCAGCAGCTTGCGGGGTGAGAACACAGATACGCAGTATTTT. V and J are TRBV5-1 and TRBJ2-3, with a weak D call TRBD2 (5 bases). The V and J ends lost 1 base and 2 bases respectively, with 11 bases between them. CDR3 length: 15 residues. Per the germline V gene, CDR1 is SGHRS and CDR2 is YFSETQ.

V usage is TRBV30 and J usage is TRBJ1-5; 7 bases line up with TRBD1. The CDR3 loop spans 12 amino acids. After removal of 5 bases from V and 5 bases from J, the junction contained 3 bases not matched to a gene. From germline, CDR1 is GTSNPN and CDR2 SVGIG (reference sequence). CDR3 amino acids: CAWHQGDQPQHF. Written as DNA, the CDR3 is TGTGCCTGGCATCAGGGGGATCAGCCCCAGCATTTT.

This sequence joins TRBV28 and TRBJ1-1; D possibly corresponds to TRBD1 (5 bases). Looked up from germline, CDR1 is MDHEN and CDR2 is SYDVKM. The CDR3 runs to 15 residues. V lost 3 bases and J lost 4, with 15 bases in between. The CDR3 loop is CASSLGTGLSTEAFF. The CDR3 DNA is TGTGCCAGCAGTTTGGGCACGGGGCTGAGCACTGAAGCTTTCTTT.

The CDR3 loop is CAWSVGGGPDTQYF. The CDR3 region has the DNA TGTGCCTGGAGTGTGGGGGGGGGCCCAGATACGCAGTATTTT. The rearrangement uses TRBV30 and TRBJ2-3; perhaps TRBD2 as D (7 bases). The CDR3 consists of 14 residues. Germline V gives CDR1 GTSNPN, CDR2 SVGIG (reference sequence). Trimming stripped 0 bases from V and 4 bases from J, with 11 bases between.

The rearrangement links TRBV16 to TRBJ2-1, with 8 bases matching TRBD2. Germline V gene data show CDR1 as KGHSY and CDR2 as FQNENV. Germline trimming cut 7 bases from V and 0 bases from J; bases unmatched to any gene: 8. CDR3 length: 16 residues. Here the CDR3 reads CASTSRSGSSYNEQFF. DNA of the CDR3: TGTGCCAGCACCTCAAGGAGCGGGAGCTCCTACAATGAGCAGTTCTTC.

The chain carries TRBV23-1 and TRBJ2-5, with D perhaps matching TRBD1 (5 bases). TRBV23-1 is an ORF, and what it does is uncertain. V dropped 7 bases and J dropped 2 bases, with 20 bases sitting between them. The CDR3 spans 16 residues. The CDR3 sequence: CASNPHRGQKQETQYF. Written as DNA, the CDR3 is TGCGCCAGCAACCCCCATAGGGGCCAAAAACAAGAGACCCAGTACTTC.

This chain uses TRBV7-9 with TRBJ1-1; possibly TRBD1 for D (6 bases). Germline assignment: CDR1 SEHNR and CDR2 FQNEAQ (reference sequence). The CDR3 contains 13 residues. With 3 bases removed from V and 5 bases from J, the gap between germline ends came to 10 bases. CDR3 bases: TGTGCCAGCAGCTTCGAGGGGGGGACTGAAGCTTTCTTT. Protein product: CASSFEGGTEAFF.

This chain joins TRBV4-2 and TRBJ1-2; possibly TRBD1 for D (5 bases). V lost 0 bases and J lost 2, with 10 bases in between. Germline lookup yields CDR1 LGHNA and CDR2 YNFKEQ. The CDR3 has 15 residues. The CDR3 region has the DNA TGTGCCAGCAGCCAAGATCGGGAGGGGAACTATGGCTACACCTTC. Translating it yields CASSQDREGNYGYTF.

This sequence joins TRBV5-6 and TRBJ2-1; D is undetermined. The CDR3 sequence is 15 residues long. The germline gives CDR1 SGHDT, CDR2 YYEEEE. V was shortened by 4 bases and J by 0 bases, with 11 bases between the two germline ends. The CDR3 is CASSASEPSYNEQFF. As DNA, the CDR3 is TGTGCCAGCAGCGCGTCAGAACCCTCCTACAATGAGCAGTTCTTC. Supplemented by reference TRBV5-6 and TRBJ2-1, the full variable domain reads DAGVTQSPTHLIKTRGQQVTLRCSPKSGHDTVSWYQQALGQGPQFIFQYYEEEERQRGNFPDRFSGHQFPNYSSELNVNALLLGDSALYLCASSASEPSYNEQFFGPGTRLTVL.

V gene TRBV19 combines with J gene TRBJ1-1; D is undetermined. Germline loops: CDR1 LNHDA, CDR2 SQIVND (reference sequence). The ends were cut back, 7 bases at V and 4 bases at J, with 10 bases in the middle. This CDR3 has 12 residues. This chain's CDR3 is CASMRVSTEAFF. The CDR3 coding sequence is TGTGCCAGTATGAGGGTGAGCACTGAAGCTTTCTTT.

The gene calls are TRBV30 and TRBJ1-4; TRBD1 is a possible D gene (5 bases). The V gene's germline CDR1 is GTSNPN and CDR2 SVGIG (reference sequence). This CDR3 comprises 14 residues. V lost 1 base to trimming and J lost 4 bases, with 10 bases between them. The CDR3 sequence is CAWSERQFNEKLFF. The CDR3 DNA reads as TGTGCCTGGAGTGAACGACAGTTTAATGAAAAACTGTTTTTT.

The count of this clonotype is one. V and J are TRBV20-1 and TRBJ1-2; TRBD1 aligns across 7 bases. Losses at the gene ends were 3 bases for V and 2 bases for J; bases not matched to a gene: 6. The CDR3 runs 14 residues. Germline values: CDR1 DFQATT, CDR2 SNEGSKA (reference sequence). As DNA, the CDR3 is TGCAGTGCTAGGGGGGACAGCAAGAACTATGGCTACACCTTC. Protein sequence: CSARGDSKNYGYTF.

The chain joins TRBV7-9 to TRBJ1-2; D is ambiguous. The CDR3 has 13 amino acids. Germline-derived CDR1 and CDR2 are SEHNR and FQNEAQ (reference sequence). Trimming took off 3 bases at V and 1 base at J, with 6 bases between the two ends. The CDR3 bases are TGTGCCAGCAGCTTCGGGCTTAACTATGGCTACACCTTC. Encoded protein: CASSFGLNYGYTF.

The chain links TRBV28 to TRBJ1-2; possibly TRBD1 for D (5 bases). Germline lookup yields CDR1 MDHEN and CDR2 SYDVKM. Trimming stripped 4 bases from V and 10 bases from J, with 10 bases between. CDR3 length: 11 residues. CDR3 bases: TGTGCCAGCAGTTCAGGGTCAGACTACACCTTC. Translated: CASSSGSDYTF.

The chain joins TRBV20-1 to TRBJ2-1, with TRBD2 identical over 12 bases. Germline CDR1 and CDR2: DFQATT and SNEGSKA (reference sequence). This CDR3 contains 14 residues. V shed 6 bases and J 8 bases; nucleotides not matched to a gene: 8. CDR3 amino acids: CSARRLAGADEQFF. In nucleotides, the CDR3 is TGCAGTGCCCGGAGACTAGCGGGAGCGGATGAGCAGTTCTTC.